The entry that follows covers one TCR beta chain sequence. The table lists this clonotype with a few counts. Its cognate antigen has yet to be identified. Base-call qualities are not available, and no considerably larger clone is one nucleotide away. Here V drops 4 bases and J drops 4 bases, and the junction holds 3 bases not matched to any gene. Counted from cysteine to phenylalanine, this CDR3 has 14 amino acids. CDR3 DNA is the only sequence kept; it has 42 bases, read in frame from the first base. Per the germline V gene, SGHVS is the CDR1 and FNYEAQ is the CDR2. The data stem from a study of CD8+CD57+ T cells in acquired aplastic anemia listed by TCRdb under 2018. In terms of the full investigation: DNA extracted from sorted CD4+ and CD8+ cells had a mean of approximately 3 ug, with a range of 0.2 to 27.4 ug. A CD8+CD57+ expansion meant a frequency higher than the mean frequency seen in healthy subjects.

TCR beta VDJ combination and CDR3 sequence profiling used genomic DNA as the template. TCR repertoire sequencing was run on an Illumina HiSeq 2000. Per the authors' processing: TRBV/TRBJ rearrangement plots, CDR3 size and DJ length profiles, and Simpson's diversity index were used to assess repertoires. The immunodominant clone was defined as the most abundant DNA sequence in deep sequencing data. CDR3 amino acid sequences were checked for sharing across subjects and were also compared against the VDJdb database and published repertoires. TCRdb took the public reads, trimmed them with fastp at Q25, ran MiXCR for clone calling and kept in-frame beta chains. Records with the same CDR3 protein are collapsed into one entry carrying the most frequent genes and DNA. These V and J calls derive from TCRdb rather than the authors' analysis. The sample profile shows roughly 200,000 distinct CDR3 sequences; roughly three fifths of them were found once. Approximately 40% of the sample is in the top ten clones.

Flow cytometry had shown CD8+CD57+ cell expansion in the patients selected for sequencing. Every patient had a diagnosis of severe acquired aplastic anemia based on International Study of Aplastic Anemia and Agranulocytosis and Camitta criteria. At the time blood was sampled, none of the patients had received any therapy. In the study, sorted CD4+ and CD8+ blood T cells from patients with severe aplastic anemia and from healthy subjects underwent deep sequencing of TCR repertoires. Patients were enrolled in the USA under clinicaltrials.gov protocols 00001620, 01623167, 00001397, 00071045, 00081523 and 00961064. Ficoll-Paque density gradient centrifugation was used to isolate peripheral blood mononuclear cells. CD4+ and CD8+ T cells were sorted by FACS or magnetic beads before DNA extraction. What the research found in general, with its limitations: Between patients and healthy controls, no significant difference in CD8+ Simpson's diversity was found (P=0.060). Fewer than 35 CD8+ CDR3 sequences were found to be shared between patients and controls, but these sequences appeared to be highly expressed in patients and within the immunodominant clones of the patients.

The sample comprised sorted CD4+, CD8+, or CD8+CD57+ T cells (not recorded which) from PBMCs. The rearranged segments are TRBV7-6 and TRBJ2-5; a stretch of 10 junction bases matches TRBD1. The clonotype originates from a human donor with aplastic anemia. The CDR3 sequence is CASSYRDRGETQYF. The bases are TGTGCCAGCAGCTACCGGGACAGGGGAGAGACCCAGTACTTC.